This T cell receptor beta chain is from a study of T cell changes during pregnancy in multiple sclerosis. Sequencing was performed with immunoSEQ multiplex PCR; in TCRdb, only in-frame clones are kept and a portion is missing. The repertoire holds 45,000 or so clones, with 89% as singletons. The germline gives CDR1 MDHEN, CDR2 SYDVKM. CDR3 size: 14 residues. The V and J ends lost 8 bases and 5 bases, in that order; junction bases with no gene match: 7. This TCR was recovered from a female donor with multiple sclerosis, enrolled in a pregnancy study. Sequencing used CD4+ T cells from peripheral blood mononuclear cells, obtained after pregnancy. V usage is TRBV28 and J usage is TRBJ2-1; TRBD2 matches at 9 bases. CDR3 in DNA: TGTGCCAGCCTAGGGCGGGAGGGCCACAATGAGCAGTTCTTC. Amino acids: CASLGREGHNEQFF.